This TCR beta chain was retrieved from a study of molecular identifiers for immune sequencing clone quantification. Study-level findings and limits: For effector cells, clones above 20 RNA copies held over 98% of molecules; for naive cells, under 1%. Jurkat TCR RNA spiked in from one cell could reportedly be detected among about 1.1 million naive cells.

Concerning this clonotype: Its matching antigen is unknown. A much bigger clone sits one base away, suggesting this may be a read error.

It was with previously described methods and listed TCR primers that bulk TCR libraries were made. TCRdb itself ran the PCR reads through MiXCR, one entry per CDR3 protein. The sample holds around 470,000 distinct CDR3 sequences, roughly a fifth seen once. Investigators produced naive CD8 libraries from 20,000 to 1,000,000 sorted cells, drawing on 10%, 30% or 50% RNA. There are 16 residues in the CDR3. Germline V gene data show CDR1 as MDHEN and CDR2 as SYDVKM. V and J are TRBV28 and TRBJ1-6, with D uncertain. The receptor was isolated from a human donor in good health. Some libraries in this study had Jurkat cell RNA spiked in. The sequencing sample was made of naive CD8+ T cells from blood, with Jurkat cell RNA spiked in. As for subset: FACS-sorted CD8+CD4-CCR7+CD45RA+ naive T cells. The CDR3 region has the DNA TGTGCCAGCAATTTACGGCCCCTACTGAGTAATTCACCCCTCCACTTT. Translated, it gives CASNLRPLLSNSPLHF.